This TCR beta chain comes out of a study of T cells in Graves' hyperthyroidism and ophthalmopathy. Template material for amplifying TCR beta CDR3 regions consisted of RNA transcripts. Initially, a first-round RT-PCR of the TCR CDR3 employed the HTBI primer set. TCRdb passed the multiplex PCR reads through MiXCR, listing each CDR3 protein once. This sample has roughly 250,000 distinct CDR3 sequences, with 13% to 15% found just once. The CDR3 has 16 amino acids. Germline CDR1 is LGHDT and CDR2 is YNNKEL (reference sequence). The V end lost 4 bases, the J end lost 2 bases, and 15 bases lay between the germline ends. This clonotype has ten or more counts. Lactation, pregnancy, other autoimmune disease or uncontrolled infection excluded patients. Every diagnosis used clinical symptoms, serum thyroxine and TRAb, thyroid ultrasound and orbital computed tomography.

This TCR was recovered from a woman between 35 and 50 years old with Graves' hyperthyroidism that later progressed to Graves' ophthalmopathy. Material for sequencing was blood. The rearrangement links TRBV3-1 to TRBJ2-1; maybe TRBD1 (7 bases). The CDR3, as DNA: TGTGCCAGCAGCCTTGGGTGGAGGGGGCCCTACAATGAGCAGTTCTTC. Translation: CASSLGWRGPYNEQFF.